This TCR beta chain was sequenced in a study of shared clonotypes between healthy human individuals. Study-level background: Three plates were used per donor for CD4 naive, three for CD4 memory, two for CD8 naive and one for CD8 memory.

The CDR3 loop spans 14 amino acids. Germline CDR1 reads SGHNT; CDR2 reads YYREEE (reference sequence). The V end lost 4 bases, the J end lost 2 bases, and 13 bases lay between the germline ends. For this clone: The antigen remains undetermined.

Study outcomes and limitations: Memory subsets had estimated richness that was generally smaller than that of naive subsets.

Profiled with immunoSEQ multiplex PCR; TCRdb holds only in-frame clones, not every one. The sample has approximately 2,300,000 clones, 85% to 95% seen once. The authors divided CD4+ cells into CD45RA+ naive and CD45RA-negative memory subsets. Sequenced material: naive CD4+ T cells from PBMCs. Indicated subset: CD45RA+ positively selected. The sequence derives from a man aged 18 to 29 in good health. Some clones in this sample may be carry-over from other donors' samples. This sequence joins TRBV5-4 and TRBJ2-7; D is tentatively TRBD1 or TRBD2 (5 bases each). CDR3 sequence (DNA): TGTGCCAGCAGCGTGAAAGGGACCCCCTACGAGCAGTACTTC. Translation: CASSVKGTPYEQYF.